This TCR beta chain came from a study of blood T cell repertoires in COVID-19. Overall study: From the United States, Italy and Spain came samples of acute and convalescent COVID-19.

Clones were sequenced by immunoSEQ multiplex PCR, and TCRdb holds only the in-frame ones, with some missing. The sample holds 75,000 to 95,000 clones, around 84% seen once. This receptor was identified in a man aged 55 to 70 with acute or convalescent COVID-19. Sequencing was carried out using peripheral blood.

This chain's CDR3 is CASSESGSYGYTF. The DNA of the CDR3 is TGTGCCAGCAGTGAGTCGGGGTCCTATGGCTACACCTTC. The rearrangement joins TRBV25-1 to TRBJ1-2, with D uncertain. Germline lookup yields CDR1 MGHDK and CDR2 SYGVNS. With 3 bases removed from V and 4 bases from J, the gap between germline ends came to 9 bases. This CDR3 has 13 residues.